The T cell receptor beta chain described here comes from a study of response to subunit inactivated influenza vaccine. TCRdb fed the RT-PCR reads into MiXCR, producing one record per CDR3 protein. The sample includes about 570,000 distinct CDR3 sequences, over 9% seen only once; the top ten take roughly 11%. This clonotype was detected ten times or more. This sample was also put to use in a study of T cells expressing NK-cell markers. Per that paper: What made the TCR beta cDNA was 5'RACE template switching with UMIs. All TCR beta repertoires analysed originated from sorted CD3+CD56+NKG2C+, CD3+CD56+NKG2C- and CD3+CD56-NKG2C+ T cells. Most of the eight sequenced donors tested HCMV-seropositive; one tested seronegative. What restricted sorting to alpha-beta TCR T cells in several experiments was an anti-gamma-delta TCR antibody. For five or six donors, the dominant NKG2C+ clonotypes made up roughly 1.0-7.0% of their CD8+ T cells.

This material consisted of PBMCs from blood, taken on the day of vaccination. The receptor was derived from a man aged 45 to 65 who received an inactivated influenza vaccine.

This CDR3 reads CASTSGGAGTQYF. CDR3 nucleotides: TGTGCCTCTACTAGTGGGGGGGCCGGTACGCAGTATTTT. The rearrangement uses TRBV30 and TRBJ2-3; D may be TRBD2 (7 bases). Trimming took off 7 bases at V and 8 bases at J, with 19 bases between the two ends. This CDR3 spans 13 amino acids. Germline values: CDR1 GTSNPN, CDR2 SVGIG (reference sequence).